Sequencing of this TCR beta chain was carried out in a study of blood T cell repertoires in COVID-19. Study at large: In each case, the material was cDNA or gDNA derived from T cells, B-cell-depleted T cells, or PBMCs.

CDR1 MDHEN and CDR2 SYDVKM come from the germline V gene. CDR3 length equals 15 residues. Unmatched junction bases numbered 3, after V lost 4 bases and J lost 2 bases. The method was immunoSEQ multiplex PCR; TCRdb's version includes in-frame clones alone and lacks a portion of them. Here the sample spans 200,000 to 300,000 clones, 80% to 90% being singletons. Participant age was roughly 18 to 95 years, and participants resided in 24 US areas. Participant-given clinical history determined each cohort assignment. The TCR originated in a woman aged 40 to 50 who had been exposed to COVID-19. The chain links TRBV28 to TRBJ2-3, with 10 bases lining up with TRBD2. Sequencing was carried out using PBMCs or T cells enriched from blood (not recorded which). The CDR3 bases are TGTGCCAGCAGTTCCGGGACTAGCGCCACAGATACGCAGTATTTT. It specifies CASSSGTSATDTQYF.